This T cell receptor (beta chain) is from a study of cytomegalovirus exposure and HLA in healthy donors (dated by TCRdb to about 2017). Background for the entire study: According to a later analysis, the 120 or so validation repertoires were produced on the same platform as the approximately 610 repertoires of the first cohort. The study aimed to test whether signatures of past pathogen exposure could be identified by cataloging public T cell receptors. A separate validation cohort of about 110 different subjects was used in addition to the 666-subject first cohort. High-throughput TCR immunosequencing, statistical association of individual TCRs with disease status, and machine learning were combined to predict cytomegalovirus infection status. What the study reported, not specific to this receptor: The study listed 164 TCR beta chains as associated with cytomegalovirus. In vitro tests confirmed that three of the cytomegalovirus-associated TCR beta chains recognize cytomegalovirus antigens. Subsequent analysis determined that TCRs grouped into clusters in the first cohort also showed a tendency toward co-occurrence across the roughly 120 validation repertoires, and approximately 94% of cluster scores exceeded 0. Most TCR sequences were seen in very few donors, while some public TCRs were found in many individuals. The authors suggested that the approach could potentially be extended to other disease states and immunological phenotypes. A later analysis had no HLA typing for the validation cohort, so co-occurrence there was scored across all 130 or so repertoires. The classifier was reported to diagnose cytomegalovirus status with high specificity and sensitivity in both the original cohort and the validation cohort.

Library generation was performed with the immunoSEQ multiplex PCR assay. Processing in the source paper ran as follows. A statistical classification framework was developed to diagnose cytomegalovirus status using the catalog of TCR beta chain sequences. TCRdb holds this immuneACCESS table with in-frame rearrangements only. Some clones are missing; in checked studies, unresolved V genes explain under half, and the rest has no known cause. For V, J and clone size, that table is used; D and trimming come from the DNA. The sample profile shows about 66,000 clones; roughly 96% of them were found once. Just over 0.9% of the sample lies in the top ten. CDR1 is given as MNHEY and CDR2 as SVGAGI, both from the germline V gene. V and J are trimmed by 8 bases and 5 bases, and the gene matches miss 1 base of the junction. The CDR3 goes from the cysteine to the phenylalanine over 11 residues. The DNA shown is the 33-base CDR3, in frame from base 1.

On this clone itself: What antigen it recognizes has not been identified. No base quality values were provided; no much bigger clone lies one nucleotide off.

The donors were included in the validation cohort of approximately 120 subjects, a group kept apart from the roughly 670-subject first cohort. Sequencing was carried out using PBMCs. The source of this sequence is a man between 18 and 35 years old in good health and CMV-seronegative. The chain was built from TRBV6-5 and TRBJ2-7; 9 bases in between match TRBD1. At the DNA level, the sequence is TGTGCCAGCGGGACAGGGAACGAGCAGTACTTC. This sequence encodes CASGTGNEQYF.